These 20 T cell receptor beta chains were all obtained from the same sample, sequenced in a study of radiation and T cells in renal cell carcinoma. The method was immunoSEQ multiplex PCR; TCRdb's version includes in-frame clones alone and lacks a portion of them. The data show fewer than 200,000 clones, with 88% seen just once and about 10% held by the top ten. Time point meaning: blood 4 weeks post-SBRT, at nephrectomy. The treatment denotes: 15 Gy SBRT to primary tumor, nephrectomy 4 weeks later. Sequenced material: blood, taken from a patient whose treatment included radiotherapy and nephrectomy. The receptors shown here come from a woman aged 50 to 60 with renal cell carcinoma.

V is TRBV30 and J is TRBJ1-2; a weak D match, TRBD1 (5 bases). V lost 6 bases, J lost 3 bases, and 14 bases lay in between. CDR1 GTSNPN and CDR2 SVGIG come from the germline V gene (reference sequence). The CDR3 length is 13 residues. CDR3 DNA sequence: TGTGCCTGTTGGAGGGGTTCATACTATGGCTACACCTTC. The encoded protein is CACWRGSYYGYTF.

Regarding this clone: Other DNA variants within this sample encode the same CDR3. V is TRBV19 and J is TRBJ1-5, with D possibly TRBD1 on 5 matching bases. The V gene lost 6 bases and the J gene lost 1 base, with 13 bases spanning the gap. Germline values: CDR1 LNHDA, CDR2 SQIVND (reference sequence). The length of the CDR3 is 15 residues. This chain's CDR3 is CASSRGGGSNQPQHF. The CDR3 bases are TGTGCCAGTAGCCGCGGGGGGGGAAGCAATCAGCCCCAGCATTTT.

This clone was counted once. V usage is TRBV5-1 and J usage is TRBJ1-2; the D is unclear. There are 15 residues in the CDR3. V dropped 5 bases and J dropped 4 bases, with 18 bases sitting between them. CDR1 and CDR2 (germline): SGHRS, YFSETQ. CDR3 in DNA: TGCGCCAGCAGATTTGAAGGTGGCAGCCTCTATGGCTACACCTTC. Translation gives CASRFEGGSLYGYTF.

The genes are TRBV7-8 and TRBJ1-5; 8 bases line up with TRBD1. Germline V gene lookup returns CDR1 SGHVS and CDR2 FQNEAQ. V lost 2 bases to trimming and J lost 3 bases; unmatched junction nucleotides: 6. The CDR3 is 16 residues long. The CDR3 DNA reads as TGTGCCAGCAGCTTACAGGGGGCAGGTAACAATCAGCCCCAGCATTTT. Translating gives CASSLQGAGNNQPQHF.

This clone was seen only a few times. DNA for the CDR3: TGTGCCAGCAGCGTAATCGCGGAGAACACTGAAGCTTTCTTT. Its translation is CASSVIAENTEAFF. J is TRBJ1-1 and V is TRBV9, with D unclear. From germline, CDR1 is SGDLS and CDR2 YYNGEE. V lost 1 base and J 1 base, leaving 8 bases between the germline ends. CDR3 length equals 14 residues.

In nucleotides, the CDR3 is TGCGCCAGCAGCCCAGAGGGGGGGCGAAAGGCTTTCTTT. This sequence encodes CASSPEGGRKAFF. This chain links TRBV4-1 with TRBJ1-1; the D gene is possibly TRBD1 (6 bases). CDR3 length equals 13 residues. CDR1 MGHRA and CDR2 YSYEKL come from the germline V gene. Between the trimmed V and J ends, which lost 4 bases and 11 bases, there was a span of 17 bases.

This clone has just a few counts. V usage is TRBV25-1 and J usage is TRBJ1-1; the match to TRBD1 covers 8 bases. Unmatched junction bases numbered 7, after V lost 6 bases and J lost 4 bases. In germline, CDR1 is MGHDK, CDR2 SYGVNS. This CDR3 comprises 14 residues. In nucleotides, the CDR3 is TGTGCCAGCAGCAGAAACAGGGGGGTCACTGAAGCTTTCTTT. The encoded protein is CASSRNRGVTEAFF.

The genes are TRBV30 and TRBJ1-2; 10 bases fit TRBD1. CDR1 and CDR2 from the germline V gene are GTSNPN and SVGIG (reference sequence). The CDR3 is 13 residues long. Unmatched junction bases numbered 5, after V lost 3 bases and J lost 7 bases. The CDR3 reads CAWRTGTGVGYTF. The CDR3 bases are TGTGCCTGGAGGACCGGGACAGGGGTTGGCTACACCTTC.

The rearrangement links TRBV7-9 to TRBJ1-1, with 7 nucleotides matching TRBD1. V dropped 5 bases and J dropped 7; count of bases not matched to a gene: 19. From germline, CDR1 is SEHNR and CDR2 FQNEAQ (reference sequence). The CDR3 has 17 residues. The CDR3, as DNA: TGTGCCAGCAGCCGATACGAGACAGGGTATCGTTATGGTGAAGCTTTCTTT. Protein: CASSRYETGYRYGEAFF.

This chain links TRBV19 with TRBJ2-3; a weak D match, TRBD2 (5 bases). CDR1 and CDR2 (germline): LNHDA, SQIVND (reference sequence). V lost 5 bases and J 2 bases, leaving 14 bases between the germline ends. This CDR3 region has 15 residues. CDR3 region: CASSLGESYTDTQYF. The CDR3 bases are TGTGCCAGTAGTCTCGGGGAAAGTTACACAGATACGCAGTATTTT.

The V call is TRBV2, the J call TRBJ2-3; possibly TRBD1 for D (6 bases). CDR1 and CDR2 (germline): SNHLY, FYNNEI. This CDR3 has 15 residues. Trimming removed 2 bases from V and 2 bases from J, with 11 bases in between. The CDR3 here is CASSELQGFTDTQYF. CDR3 nucleotides: TGTGCCAGCAGTGAATTGCAGGGGTTCACAGATACGCAGTATTTT.

The V gene is TRBV19, the J gene TRBJ2-2; 7 bases are a match to TRBD1. The junction had 2 bases not matched to a gene; V was cut back by 4 bases and J by 3 bases. The CDR3 runs 14 residues. From germline, CDR1 is LNHDA and CDR2 SQIVND (reference sequence). The CDR3 nucleotides are TGTGCCAGTAGTAGGGACAGATACACCGGGGAGCTGTTTTTT. Its translation: CASSRDRYTGELFF.

This sequence joins TRBV5-1 and TRBJ1-1, with TRBD1 matching over 7 bases. CDR1 and CDR2 from the germline V gene are SGHRS and YFSETQ. Losses at the gene ends were 8 bases for V and 1 base for J; bases not matched to a gene: 5. CDR3 length: 13 amino acids. CDR3 nucleotides: TGCGCCAGTGGGACAGCCCCGAACACTGAAGCTTTCTTT. It translates to CASGTAPNTEAFF. The full variable domain, its missing parts supplied by reference TRBV5-1 and TRBJ1-1, is KAGVTQTPRYLIKTRGQQVTLSCSPISGHRSVSWYQQTPGQGLQFLFEYFSETQRNKGNFPGRFSGRQFSNSRSEMNVSTLELGDSALYLCASGTAPNTEAFFGQGTRLTVV.

This clone has only a few counts. The chain has TRBV4-1 and TRBJ1-1; D not certain. The CDR3 totals 15 residues. Germline-derived CDR1 and CDR2 are MGHRA and YSYEKL. V lost 2 bases, J lost 0 bases, and 10 bases lay in between. In DNA, the CDR3 is TGCGCCAGCAGCCAAATCGTGGCGATGAACACTGAAGCTTTCTTT. The encoded protein is CASSQIVAMNTEAFF.

For this clone: Its ends do not fully match the called genes, so a read error is possible. V usage is TRBV2 and J usage is TRBJ1-1, with D unclear. Germline V gene data show CDR1 as SNHLY and CDR2 as FYNNEI. This CDR3 comprises 13 residues. CDR3 loop: CASREEAHTEAFF. The CDR3 nucleotides read TGTGCCAGCAGGGAAGAAGCCCACACTGAAGCTTTCTTT.

The chain recombines TRBV9 with TRBJ1-3; 8 positions match TRBD1. Per germline, CDR1 SGDLS and CDR2 YYNGEE. Losses at the gene ends were 3 bases for V and 0 bases for J; bases not matched to a gene: 5. The CDR3 is made up of 16 amino acids. The CDR3 is CASSGQGASSGNTIYF. CDR3 nucleotide sequence: TGTGCCAGCAGCGGGCAGGGGGCAAGCTCTGGAAACACCATATATTTT.

The chain is built from TRBV7-4 and TRBJ1-5; D possibly corresponds to TRBD1 (5 bases). Deletions cut 3 bases from V and 4 bases from J, with 10 bases between. The CDR3 has 14 amino acids. The germline V gene has CDR1 SGHVT and CDR2 SQSDAQ. The DNA for the CDR3 is TGTGCCAGCAGCTTGTCCGGGGGGAATCAGCCCCAGCATTTT. Its translation: CASSLSGGNQPQHF.

This clone was observed a handful of times. The chain has TRBV10-3 and TRBJ1-6; D is unclear. The germline gives CDR1 ENHRY, CDR2 SYGVKD. With 2 bases removed from V and 7 bases from J, the gap between germline ends came to 9 bases. The CDR3 length is 14 residues. DNA for the CDR3: TGTGCCATCAGTGAGGAACAAGGCAATTCACCCCTCCACTTT. It specifies CAISEEQGNSPLHF.

The chain recombines TRBV4-2 with TRBJ2-3, with a possible D match to TRBD2 (6 bases). Trimming shortened V by 0 bases and J by 2 bases, and 15 bases separated the two germline ends. The germline V gene has CDR1 LGHNA and CDR2 YNFKEQ. The CDR3 runs 17 residues. The CDR3 DNA is TGTGCCAGCAGCCAAGAGCACATCAGCGGGTACACAGATACGCAGTATTTT. Its protein is CASSQEHISGYTDTQYF.

This rearrangement joins TRBV29-1 to TRBJ2-3; D possibly corresponds to TRBD2 (5 bases). This CDR3 contains 14 residues. Trimming removed 6 bases from V and 0 bases from J, with 13 bases in between. The germline CDR1 and CDR2 sequences are SQVTM and ANQGSEA. Here the CDR3 reads CSVEEVWSTDTQYF. In DNA, the CDR3 is TGCAGCGTCGAGGAGGTTTGGAGCACAGATACGCAGTATTTT.